The 25 T cell receptor beta chains in this list originate from one sample, sequenced in a study of cytomegalovirus exposure and HLA in healthy donors. Assay used: immunoSEQ multiplex PCR; TCRdb lists only in-frame clones, some missing. The sample includes 200,000 to 300,000 clones, 90% of them seen just once. What was sequenced was PBMCs. The receptors come from a woman between 25 and 40 years old in good health and CMV-seronegative.

This clone appeared once. The rearrangement uses TRBV19 and TRBJ1-2; TRBD1 is a possible D gene (5 bases). The CDR3 is made up of 12 amino acids. CDR1 is LNHDA and CDR2 is SQIVND in the germline V gene (reference sequence). V dropped 3 bases and J dropped 4 bases, with 6 bases sitting between them. In nucleotides, the CDR3 is TGTGCCAGTAGTATGACAGCCTATGGCTACACCTTC. It yields the protein CASSMTAYGYTF.

The genes are TRBV27 and TRBJ2-5; D possibly corresponds to TRBD2 (7 bases). V was clipped by 1 base and J by 4 bases, with 10 bases between them. CDR1 and CDR2 (germline): MNHEY, SMNVEV (reference sequence). The CDR3 runs to 14 residues. The CDR3 here is CASSLLGGGETQYF. CDR3 bases: TGTGCCAGCAGTTTATTAGGGGGGGGAGAGACCCAGTACTTC.

This chain links TRBV7-2 with TRBJ1-1; a possible D gene is TRBD1 (6 bases). This CDR3 has 15 amino acids. Trimming left V 1 base short and J 0 bases short, with 9 bases between. CDR1 and CDR2 (germline): SGHTA, FQGNSA. The CDR3 nucleotides are TGTGCCAGCAGCTTAGACAGGGCCATGAACACTGAAGCTTTCTTT. Translation: CASSLDRAMNTEAFF.

This clone was picked up one time. The J gene is TRBJ2-7, the V gene TRBV28; 8 nucleotides align to TRBD1. Trimming removed 5 bases from V and 1 base from J; junction bases left unmatched: 4. The CDR3 consists of 14 residues. CDR1 is MDHEN and CDR2 is SYDVKM in the germline V gene. The CDR3 region is CASSDGDRSYEQYF. CDR3 in DNA: TGTGCCAGCAGTGACGGGGACAGGTCCTACGAGCAGTACTTC.

This clone was observed a single time. The chain carries TRBV5-1 and TRBJ2-2, with 11 bases fitting TRBD2. This CDR3 is built from 16 residues. V lost 0 bases and J lost 4; bases outside the gene matches: 2. From germline, CDR1 is SGHRS and CDR2 YFSETQ. The chain's CDR3 is CASSLAGLAGTGELFF. The DNA for the CDR3 is TGCGCCAGCAGCTTGGCCGGACTAGCGGGCACCGGGGAGCTGTTTTTT. The full variable domain, in which reference TRBV5-1 and TRBJ2-2 provide the parts outside the CDR3, is KAGVTQTPRYLIKTRGQQVTLSCSPISGHRSVSWYQQTPGQGLQFLFEYFSETQRNKGNFPGRFSGRQFSNSRSEMNVSTLELGDSALYLCASSLAGLAGTGELFFGEGSRLTVL.

CDR3 amino acids: CASSYAGGSSYEQYF. CDR3 DNA sequence: TGTGCCAGCAGTTACGCCGGAGGTAGCTCCTACGAGCAGTACTTC. This chain joins TRBV6-5 and TRBJ2-7, with D possibly matching TRBD2 (5 bases). V was shortened by 2 bases and J by 0 bases, with 11 bases between the two germline ends. The germline CDR1 and CDR2 sequences are MNHEY and SVGAGI. This CDR3 is built from 15 residues.

The table lists this clone with a count of one. The chain employs TRBV28 and TRBJ1-2; 9 positions match TRBD1. Germline CDR1 reads MDHEN; CDR2 reads SYDVKM. This CDR3 region has 15 residues. V was clipped by 7 bases and J by 0 bases; unmatched bases: 6. CDR3 amino acids: CASTLQGAPNYGYTF. DNA for the CDR3: TGTGCCAGCACCCTACAGGGGGCGCCTAACTATGGCTACACCTTC.

The chain joins TRBV6-5 to TRBJ1-2; D is ambiguous. The V and J ends lost 6 bases and 2 bases respectively, with 10 bases between them. This CDR3 has 13 residues. In germline, CDR1 is MNHEY, CDR2 SVGAGI. The CDR3 DNA reads TGTGCCAGCAGGGCGGACGGAAACTATGGCTACACCTTC. It is translated as CASRADGNYGYTF.

This chain joins TRBV28 and TRBJ2-7, with TRBD2 identical over 9 bases. V lost 7 bases, J lost 4 bases, and 11 bases stayed unmatched. Germline CDR1 and CDR2: MDHEN and SYDVKM. The CDR3 contains 15 residues. This CDR3 is CASNQMTSGEYEQYF. The DNA of the CDR3 is TGTGCCAGCAATCAAATGACTAGCGGAGAATACGAGCAGTACTTC.

The V and J genes are TRBV6-5 and TRBJ2-1; TRBD2 is a possible D gene (6 bases). The V gene lost 10 bases and the J gene lost 8 bases, with 24 bases spanning the gap. Germline CDR1 reads MNHEY; CDR2 reads SVGAGI. CDR3 length: 15 residues. For the CDR3, the DNA is TGTGCCACCTACAATTTGGGCGGACTAACACATGAGCAGTTCTTC. It yields the protein CATYNLGGLTHEQFF.

The chain joins TRBV13 to TRBJ2-1; 8 bases map to TRBD2. The CDR3 length is 13 residues. The junction had 6 bases not matched to a gene; V was cut back by 5 bases and J by 9 bases. CDR1 PRHDT and CDR2 FYEKMQ come from the germline V gene (reference sequence). The CDR3 here is CASSPGRALEQFF. For the CDR3, the DNA is TGTGCCAGCAGCCCCGGGAGGGCCCTTGAGCAGTTCTTC.

This sequence joins TRBV7-6 and TRBJ2-1; D remains unclear. The CDR3 has 11 residues. CDR1 is SGHVS, CDR2 FNYEAQ, per germline. V shed 8 bases and J shed 10 bases, with 12 bases lying between them. The CDR3 coding sequence is TGTGCCAGCTCCAACGCAGGAGAGCAGTTCTTC. Protein: CASSNAGEQFF.

J is TRBJ2-7 and V is TRBV2; TRBD1 agrees at 7 bases. The germline V gene has CDR1 SNHLY and CDR2 FYNNEI. CDR3 size: 13 residues. V lost 6 bases to trimming and J lost 2 bases; unmatched junction nucleotides: 4. Here the CDR3 reads CASSAQGAYEQYF. The CDR3 region has the DNA TGTGCCAGCAGCGCTCAGGGGGCCTACGAGCAGTACTTC.

The rearrangement joins TRBV30 to TRBJ2-3, with D hard to call. In germline, CDR1 is GTSNPN, CDR2 SVGIG (reference sequence). The CDR3 is 15 amino acids. V lost 3 bases, J lost 1 base, and 14 bases lay in between. CDR3 bases: TGTGCCTGGAGACCTCGAGGTTTGGGCACAGATACGCAGTATTTT. Translated: CAWRPRGLGTDTQYF.

This clone turned up a few times. In DNA form, the CDR3 reads TGCGCCAGCAGCTTGCGGGGTCAAGACAGAAACACTGAAGCTTTCTTT. Amino acids: CASSLRGQDRNTEAFF. The V and J genes are TRBV5-1 and TRBJ1-1; tentatively, D is TRBD1 (5 bases). Trimming took 1 base from V and 2 from J, leaving 15 bases between them. The CDR3 length is 16 residues. Germline V CDR1 and CDR2: SGHRS, YFSETQ.

The chain employs TRBV6-6 and TRBJ2-5; D call uncertain. Germline CDR1 and CDR2: MNHNY and SVGAGI (reference sequence). This CDR3 has 15 amino acids. Trimming took off 3 bases at V and 2 bases at J, with 13 bases between the two ends. The CDR3: CASSYRQPLQETQYF. In DNA, the CDR3 is TGTGCCAGCAGTTATCGGCAGCCTTTACAAGAGACCCAGTACTTC.

V gene TRBV6-1 combines with J gene TRBJ2-3; TRBD1 aligns across 7 bases. CDR1 is MNHNS and CDR2 is SASEGT in the germline V gene. The CDR3 is made up of 16 amino acids. Germline trimming cut 2 bases from V and 0 bases from J; bases unmatched to any gene: 5. The CDR3 sequence: CASSEWNRGSTDTQYF. As DNA, the CDR3 is TGTGCCAGCAGTGAATGGAACAGGGGAAGCACAGATACGCAGTATTTT.

This chain uses TRBV28 with TRBJ2-3; 7 bases agree with TRBD2. Germline V gives CDR1 MDHEN, CDR2 SYDVKM. Trimming took 5 bases from V and 3 from J; bases not matched to a gene: 8. This CDR3 spans 15 amino acids. This CDR3 is CASSPLGGGTDTQYF. CDR3 nucleotides: TGTGCCAGCAGTCCCCTTGGGGGAGGGACAGATACGCAGTATTTT. The whole variable domain, remainder taken from reference TRBV28 and TRBJ2-3, is DVKVTQSSRYLVKRTGEKVFLECVQDMDHENMFWYRQDPGLGLRLIYFSYDVKMKEKGDIPEGYSVSREKKERFSLILESASTNQTSMYLCASSPLGGGTDTQYFGPGTRLTVL.

The chain links TRBV6-1 to TRBJ2-5, with D possibly being TRBD1 (6 bases). Trimming removed 7 bases from V and 6 bases from J, with 15 bases in between. This CDR3 spans 13 amino acids. The germline V gene has CDR1 MNHNS and CDR2 SASEGT. The CDR3 region has the DNA TGTGCCAGCATTACAGGGTCGGGAAAGACCCAGTACTTC. Its protein product is CASITGSGKTQYF.

The sample holds one count of this clone. The J gene is TRBJ2-7, the V gene TRBV11-2; no reliable D call. Germline loops: CDR1 SGHAT, CDR2 FQNNGV. The CDR3 consists of 14 residues. With 1 base removed from V and 3 bases from J, the gap between germline ends came to 10 bases. CDR3 DNA: TGTGCCAGCAGCTTAGTGGAGATGTACTACGAGCAGTACTTC. Translating gives CASSLVEMYYEQYF.

This chain connects TRBV5-1 to TRBJ2-5; D call uncertain. V was trimmed by 5 bases and J by 0 bases, leaving 8 bases between them. Germline V gene sequence: CDR1 SGHRS, CDR2 YFSETQ. The CDR3 covers 13 residues. This CDR3 is CASREGNQETQYF. The CDR3 DNA sequence: TGCGCCAGCAGGGAAGGAAACCAAGAGACCCAGTACTTC.

The chain joins TRBV29-1 to TRBJ2-3; TRBD1 aligns across 11 bases. The CDR3 runs to 14 residues. V gave up 5 bases and J gave up 5 bases; unmatched junction bases: 6. Germline V lookup: CDR1 SQVTM, CDR2 ANQGSEA. The CDR3 here is CSVSGQGVLDTQYF. CDR3 coding DNA: TGCAGCGTTTCGGGACAGGGGGTTTTAGATACGCAGTATTTT.

The V and J genes are TRBV5-6 and TRBJ1-2; D is ambiguous. CDR1 is SGHDT and CDR2 is YYEEEE in the germline V gene. The CDR3 totals 15 residues. Between the trimmed V and J ends, which lost 3 bases and 3 bases, there was a span of 15 bases. The DNA of the CDR3 is TGTGCCAGCAGCTGGTCAAGGGCCGAGGACTATGGCTACACCTTC. Protein: CASSWSRAEDYGYTF.

This chain uses TRBV11-3 with TRBJ2-3; tentative D call: TRBD1 (5 bases). V was clipped by 3 bases and J by 4 bases, with 11 bases between them. Germline assignment: CDR1 SGHNT and CDR2 YENEEA. The CDR3 is 14 residues long. The CDR3 is CASSFSQGPDTQYF. Here the CDR3 DNA reads TGTGCCAGCAGCTTTTCCCAGGGCCCAGATACGCAGTATTTT.

The chain couples TRBV4-2 to TRBJ2-5; 8 bases align to TRBD1. The trim removed 1 base at V and 6 bases at J, leaving 4 bases unmatched. The CDR3 consists of 14 residues. CDR1 and CDR2 (germline): LGHNA, YNFKEQ. The CDR3 sequence is CASSQAQGAQTQYF. Here the CDR3 DNA reads TGTGCCAGCAGCCAAGCGCAGGGGGCGCAGACCCAGTACTTC.